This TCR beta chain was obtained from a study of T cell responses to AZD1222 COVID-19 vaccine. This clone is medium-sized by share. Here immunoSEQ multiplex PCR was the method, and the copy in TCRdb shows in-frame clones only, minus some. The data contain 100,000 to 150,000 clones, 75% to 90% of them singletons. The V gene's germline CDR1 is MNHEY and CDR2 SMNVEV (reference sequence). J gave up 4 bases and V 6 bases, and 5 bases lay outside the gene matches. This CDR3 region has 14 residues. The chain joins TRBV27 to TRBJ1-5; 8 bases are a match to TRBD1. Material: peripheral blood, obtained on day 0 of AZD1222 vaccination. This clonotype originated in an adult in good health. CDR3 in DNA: TGTGCCAGCAGACCTACAGGGGGAAATCAGCCCCAGCATTTT. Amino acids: CASRPTGGNQPQHF.